This T cell receptor beta chain was sequenced during a study of PD-1 blockade in classical Hodgkin lymphoma. Study summary: Each patient was given nivolumab 3 mg/kg through a vein every 2 weeks.

General observations from the study: The CD4+ diversity rise by C4D1 was clearest in complete responders. Patients starting nivolumab under 1 year after ASCT were excluded.

The germline gives CDR1 MDHEN, CDR2 SYDVKM. The length of the CDR3 is 16 residues. V lost 6 bases and J 6 bases, leaving 21 bases between the germline ends. The patients all showed relapse after autologous stem cell transplantation, while their brentuximab vedotin exposure varied. Profiled with immunoSEQ multiplex PCR; TCRdb holds only in-frame clones, not every one. The sample consists of 120,000 to 150,000 clones, about 81% of them appearing once. Only a few counts were recorded for this clone. Antigen: not known. The specimen was peripheral blood mononuclear cells (PBMCs), collected before the second cycle of nivolumab. This TCR derives from a human donor with classical Hodgkin lymphoma. The V call is TRBV28, the J call TRBJ1-5; the D gene is possibly TRBD1 (5 bases). The CDR3 DNA reads TGTGCCAGCAGCCCTTCCGGGACCCTAGGGCTTCAGCCCCAGCATTTT. It codes for CASSPSGTLGLQPQHF.